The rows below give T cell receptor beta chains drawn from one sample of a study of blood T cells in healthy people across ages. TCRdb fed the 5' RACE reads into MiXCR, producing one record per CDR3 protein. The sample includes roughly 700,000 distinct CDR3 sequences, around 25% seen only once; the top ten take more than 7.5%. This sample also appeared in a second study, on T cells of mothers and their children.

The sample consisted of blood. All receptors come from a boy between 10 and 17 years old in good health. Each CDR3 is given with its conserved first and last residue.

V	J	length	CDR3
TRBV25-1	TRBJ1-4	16	CASSDSLQGKYEKLFF
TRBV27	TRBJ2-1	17	CAGSLLSSGSSYNEQFF
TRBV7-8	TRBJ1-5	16	CASSRGHDYSNQPQHF
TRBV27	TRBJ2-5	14	CASSRQGAQETQYF
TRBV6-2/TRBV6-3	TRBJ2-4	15	CASTPGATRENIQYF
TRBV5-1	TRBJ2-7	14	CASSLESQLYEQYF
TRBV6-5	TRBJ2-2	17	CASSYEGFFGDTGELFF
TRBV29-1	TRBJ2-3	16	CSVDPPLVKGTDTQYF
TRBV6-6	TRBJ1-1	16	CASSQSVEIMNTEAFF
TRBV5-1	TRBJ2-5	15	CASSDQSRGRETQYF
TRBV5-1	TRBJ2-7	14	CASSPGDKSYEQYF